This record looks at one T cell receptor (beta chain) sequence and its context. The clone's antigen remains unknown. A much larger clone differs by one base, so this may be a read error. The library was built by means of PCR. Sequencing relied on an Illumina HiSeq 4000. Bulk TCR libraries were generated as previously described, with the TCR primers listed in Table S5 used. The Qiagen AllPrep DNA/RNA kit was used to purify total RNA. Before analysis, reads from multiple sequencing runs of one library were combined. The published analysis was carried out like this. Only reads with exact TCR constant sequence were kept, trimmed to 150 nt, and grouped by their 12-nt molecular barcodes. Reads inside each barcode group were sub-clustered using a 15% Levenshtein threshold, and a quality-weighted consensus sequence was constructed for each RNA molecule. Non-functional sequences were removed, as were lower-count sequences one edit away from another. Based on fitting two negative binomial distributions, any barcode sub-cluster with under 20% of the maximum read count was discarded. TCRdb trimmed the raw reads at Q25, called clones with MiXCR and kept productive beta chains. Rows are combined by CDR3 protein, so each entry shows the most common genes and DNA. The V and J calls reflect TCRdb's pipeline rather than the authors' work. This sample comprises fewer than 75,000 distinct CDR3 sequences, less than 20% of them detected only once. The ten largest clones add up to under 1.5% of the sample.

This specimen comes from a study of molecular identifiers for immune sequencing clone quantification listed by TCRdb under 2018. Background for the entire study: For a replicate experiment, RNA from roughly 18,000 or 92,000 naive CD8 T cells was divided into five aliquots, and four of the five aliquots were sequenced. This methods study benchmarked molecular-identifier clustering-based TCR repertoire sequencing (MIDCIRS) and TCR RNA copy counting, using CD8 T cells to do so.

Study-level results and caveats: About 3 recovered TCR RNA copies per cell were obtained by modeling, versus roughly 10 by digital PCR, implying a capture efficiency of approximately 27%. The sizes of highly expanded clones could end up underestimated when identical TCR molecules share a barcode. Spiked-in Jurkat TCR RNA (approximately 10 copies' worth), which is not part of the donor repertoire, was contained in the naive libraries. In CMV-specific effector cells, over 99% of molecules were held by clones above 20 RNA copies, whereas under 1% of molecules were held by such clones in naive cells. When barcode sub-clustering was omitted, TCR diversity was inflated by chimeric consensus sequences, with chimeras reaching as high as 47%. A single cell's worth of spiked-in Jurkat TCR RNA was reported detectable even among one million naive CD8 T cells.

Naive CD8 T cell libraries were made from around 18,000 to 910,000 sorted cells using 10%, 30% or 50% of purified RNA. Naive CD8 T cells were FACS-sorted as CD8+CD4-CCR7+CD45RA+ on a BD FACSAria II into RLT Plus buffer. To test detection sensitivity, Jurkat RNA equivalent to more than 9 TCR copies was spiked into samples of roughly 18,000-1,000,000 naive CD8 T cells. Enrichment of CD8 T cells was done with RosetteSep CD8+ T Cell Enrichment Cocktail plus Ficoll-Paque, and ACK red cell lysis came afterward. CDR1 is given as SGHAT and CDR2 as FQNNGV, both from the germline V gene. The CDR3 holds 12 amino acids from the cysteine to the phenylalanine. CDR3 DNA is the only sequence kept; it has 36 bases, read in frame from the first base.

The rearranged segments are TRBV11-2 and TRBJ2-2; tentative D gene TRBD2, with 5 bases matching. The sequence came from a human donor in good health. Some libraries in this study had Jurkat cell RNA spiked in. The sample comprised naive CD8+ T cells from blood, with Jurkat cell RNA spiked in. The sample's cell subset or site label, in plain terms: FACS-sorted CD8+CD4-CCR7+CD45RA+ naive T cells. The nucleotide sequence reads TGTGCCAGCAGCATCGGCACCGGGGAGCTGCTTTTT. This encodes CASSIGTGELLF.